This T cell receptor (beta chain) was captured in a study of blood T cell repertoires in COVID-19. Libraries were prepared by immunoSEQ multiplex PCR; TCRdb keeps only in-frame clonotypes and omits some of them. The sample contains about 230,000 clones, around 85% of which appear only once. The CDR3 runs to 14 residues. V was clipped by 7 bases and J by 1 base, with 11 bases between them. Germline V gene lookup returns CDR1 MGHDK and CDR2 SYGVNS. Input material: peripheral blood. J is TRBJ1-3 and V is TRBV25-1, with D tentatively TRBD1 (6 bases). The sequence came from a man aged 45-60 years with COVID-19, enrolled during active disease. The CDR3 nucleotides are TGTGCCAGCACCTACACAGGGTCTGGAAACACCATATATTTT. This sequence encodes CASTYTGSGNTIYF.